This T cell receptor beta chain was sequenced in a study of shared clonotypes between healthy human individuals. The repertoire was sequenced with immunoSEQ multiplex PCR; TCRdb's copy has only in-frame clones and lacks some. The sample consists of 190,000 or so clones, 65% to 70% of them appearing once. This clone was counted between two and nine times. Sequencing was carried out using memory CD4+ T cells sorted from blood. As for subset: CD45RA-negative fraction. This TCR derives from a young man in good health.

DNA for the CDR3: TGTGCCAGCTCACCAAGCCACAGCACAGATACGCAGTATTTT. Translated: CASSPSHSTDTQYF. The chain couples TRBV18 to TRBJ2-3; unclear D gene. The CDR3 length is 14 residues. Trimming pared 2 bases from V and 0 bases from J, leaving 6 bases between. From germline, CDR1 is KGHSH and CDR2 LQKENI. The complete variable domain, with remaining parts taken from reference TRBV18 and TRBJ2-3, reads NAGVMQNPRHLVRRRGQEARLRCSPMKGHSHVYWYRQLPEEGLKFMVYLQKENIIDESGMPKERFSAEFPKEGPSILRIQQVVRGDSAAYFCASSPSHSTDTQYFGPGTRLTVL.